This TCR beta chain was sequenced during a study of T cell responses to AZD1222 COVID-19 vaccine. The method was immunoSEQ multiplex PCR; TCRdb's version includes in-frame clones alone and lacks a portion of them. The repertoire holds about 180,000 clones, 85% to 90% seen once, with 1.5% to 2% in the top ten. V dropped 10 bases and J dropped 0 bases, with 9 bases sitting between them. CDR1 and CDR2 (germline): MNHEY, SVGAGI. This CDR3 has 13 amino acids. Study-level results: Donors in the cohort were predominantly white British and more often female, and clonal diversity was possibly underestimated. Nearly half of spike-specific TCRs reportedly target variant regions that are unmutated in the B.1.351 and B.1.1.7 variants. Across spike, vaccine-associated CD4 TCRs were found, dominant at 160-218 and 743-854.

Concerning this clone: As yet, its antigen is unknown.

This receptor was obtained from an adult in good health. The source was peripheral blood, collected on day 0 of AZD1222 vaccination. The chain combines TRBV6-5 with TRBJ2-2; unclear D gene. In DNA, the CDR3 is TGTGCCATCCAAGCGACGAACACCGGGGAGCTGTTTTTT. Its protein is CAIQATNTGELFF.